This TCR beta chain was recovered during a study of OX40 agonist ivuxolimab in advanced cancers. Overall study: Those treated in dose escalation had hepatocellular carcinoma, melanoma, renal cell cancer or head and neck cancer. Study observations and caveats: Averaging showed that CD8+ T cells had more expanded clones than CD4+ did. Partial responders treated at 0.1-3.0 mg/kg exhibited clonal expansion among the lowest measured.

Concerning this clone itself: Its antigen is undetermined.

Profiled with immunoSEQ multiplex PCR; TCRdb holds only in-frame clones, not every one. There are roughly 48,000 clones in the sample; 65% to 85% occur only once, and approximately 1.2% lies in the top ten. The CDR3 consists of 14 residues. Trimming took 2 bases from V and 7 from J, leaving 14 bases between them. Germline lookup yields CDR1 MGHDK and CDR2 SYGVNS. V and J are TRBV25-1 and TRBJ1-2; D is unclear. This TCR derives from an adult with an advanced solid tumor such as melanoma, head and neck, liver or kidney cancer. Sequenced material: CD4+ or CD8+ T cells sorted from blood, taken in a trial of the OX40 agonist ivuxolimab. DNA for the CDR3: TGTGCCAGCAGTGAAGATGGAAGGGCGGGTGGCTACACCTTC. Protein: CASSEDGRAGGYTF.